The rows below give T cell receptor beta chains drawn from one sample of a study of blood T cell repertoires in COVID-19. Clones were read by immunoSEQ multiplex PCR, and TCRdb kept only the in-frame ones, dropping some. This table holds under 250,000 clones, roughly 85% found once. Sample: peripheral blood. These receptors were taken from a man aged 50 to 59 with COVID-19, enrolled during active disease. CDR3s include the opening cysteine and the closing phenylalanine or tryptophan. The order of the fields is J gene, V gene, CDR3 protein.

TRBJ2-7,TRBV11-2,CASSLEGQVSFEQYF
TRBJ2-4,TRBV7-2,CASSLGGLAKNIQYF
TRBJ2-7,TRBV2,CASSGRRSSYEQYF
TRBJ2-5,TRBV4-1,CASSQTSGGAEETQYF
TRBJ1-1,TRBV19,CASSIDRGRTEAFF
TRBJ2-2,TRBV12-3/TRBV12-4,CATTYRGSGELFF
TRBJ2-2,TRBV7-2,CASSPRGTTGELFF
TRBJ2-2,TRBV3-1/TRBV3-2,CASSQDPRGYGELFF
TRBJ2-3,TRBV9,CASSVTSGGAGTDTQYF
TRBJ1-2,TRBV27,CASSSISRDGYTF